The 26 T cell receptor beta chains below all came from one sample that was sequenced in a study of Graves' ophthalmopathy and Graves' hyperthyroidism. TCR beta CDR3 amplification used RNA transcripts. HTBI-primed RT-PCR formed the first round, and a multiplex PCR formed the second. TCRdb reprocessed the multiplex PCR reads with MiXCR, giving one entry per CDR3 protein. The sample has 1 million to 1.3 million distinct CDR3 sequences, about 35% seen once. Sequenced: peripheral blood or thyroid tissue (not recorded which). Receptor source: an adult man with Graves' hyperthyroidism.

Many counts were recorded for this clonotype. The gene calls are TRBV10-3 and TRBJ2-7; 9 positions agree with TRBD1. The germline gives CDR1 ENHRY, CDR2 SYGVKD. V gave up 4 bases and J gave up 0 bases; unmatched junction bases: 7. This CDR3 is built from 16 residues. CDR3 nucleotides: TGTGCCATCAGTGGGCCTGACAGGGGGATCTCCTACGAGCAGTACTTC. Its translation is CAISGPDRGISYEQYF.

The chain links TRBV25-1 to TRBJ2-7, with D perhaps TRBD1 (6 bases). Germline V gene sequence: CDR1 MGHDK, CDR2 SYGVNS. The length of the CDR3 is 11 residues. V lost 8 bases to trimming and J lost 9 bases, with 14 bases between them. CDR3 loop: CASQAGTTQYF. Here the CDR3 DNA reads TGTGCCAGCCAAGCCGGGACAACGCAGTACTTC.

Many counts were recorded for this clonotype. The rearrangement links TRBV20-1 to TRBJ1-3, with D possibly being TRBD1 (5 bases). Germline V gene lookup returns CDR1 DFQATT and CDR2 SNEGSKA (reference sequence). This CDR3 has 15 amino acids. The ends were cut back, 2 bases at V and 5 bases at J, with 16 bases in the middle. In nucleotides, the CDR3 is TGCAGTGCTAGACTTGGGCCCAGGGAACGAAACACCATATATTTT. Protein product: CSARLGPRERNTIYF.

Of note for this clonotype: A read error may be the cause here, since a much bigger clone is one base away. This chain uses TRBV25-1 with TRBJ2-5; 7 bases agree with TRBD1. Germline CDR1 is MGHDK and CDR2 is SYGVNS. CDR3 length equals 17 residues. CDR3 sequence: CAISDTGAVSHQETQYF. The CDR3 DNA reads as TGTGCCATCAGTGACACAGGGGCCGTTTCTCACCAAGAGACCCAGTACTTC.

CDR3 DNA: TGTGCCTGGAGTCTCCCGGCTAATGAAAAACTGTTTTTT. Its translation: CAWSLPANEKLFF. This sequence joins TRBV19 and TRBJ1-4; D is uncertain. The CDR3 spans 13 residues. Germline V gene lookup returns CDR1 LNHDA and CDR2 SQIVND (reference sequence). Between the trimmed V and J ends, which lost 11 bases and 3 bases, there was a span of 13 bases.

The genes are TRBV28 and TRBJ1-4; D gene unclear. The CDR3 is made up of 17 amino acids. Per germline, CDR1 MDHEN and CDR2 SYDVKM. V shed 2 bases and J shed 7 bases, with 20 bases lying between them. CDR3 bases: TGTGCCAGCAGTTTACCAAACTTTACTAGTAGGAGTGAAAAACTGTTTTTT. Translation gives CASSLPNFTSRSEKLFF.

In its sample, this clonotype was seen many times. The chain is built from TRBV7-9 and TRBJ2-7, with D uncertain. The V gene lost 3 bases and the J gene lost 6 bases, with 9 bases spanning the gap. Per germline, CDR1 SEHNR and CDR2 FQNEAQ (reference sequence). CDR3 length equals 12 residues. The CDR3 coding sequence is TGTGCCAGCAGCTTGGGGTTGAGCGAGCAGTACTTC. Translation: CASSLGLSEQYF.

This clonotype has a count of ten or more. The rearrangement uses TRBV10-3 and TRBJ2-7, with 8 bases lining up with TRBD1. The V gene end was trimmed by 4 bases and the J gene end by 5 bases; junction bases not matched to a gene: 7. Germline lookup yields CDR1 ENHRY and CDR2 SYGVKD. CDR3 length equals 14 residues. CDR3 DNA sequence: TGTGCCATCAGTGGCCAGGACAGGGACCACGAGCAGTACTTC. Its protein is CAISGQDRDHEQYF.

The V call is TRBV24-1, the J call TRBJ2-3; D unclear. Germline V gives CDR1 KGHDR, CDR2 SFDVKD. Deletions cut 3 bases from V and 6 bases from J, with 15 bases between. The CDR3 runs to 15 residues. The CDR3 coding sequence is TGTGCCACCAGTGATCCCACCCGGACCGCGGATACGCAGTATTTT. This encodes CATSDPTRTADTQYF.

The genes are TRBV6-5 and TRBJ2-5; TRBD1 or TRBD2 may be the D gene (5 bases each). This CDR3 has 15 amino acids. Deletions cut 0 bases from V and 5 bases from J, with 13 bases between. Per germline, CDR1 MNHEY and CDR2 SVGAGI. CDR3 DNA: TGTGCCAGCAGTTACTCCGGGACCCAGGGTGAGACCCAGTACTTC. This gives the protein CASSYSGTQGETQYF.

The CDR3 DNA reads as TGTGCCATCCAACAGACTAGCGGGAGACCCTACGAGCAGTACTTC. This gives the protein CAIQQTSGRPYEQYF. The V gene is TRBV10-3, the J gene TRBJ2-7, with TRBD2 matching 12 bases. The junction had 7 bases not matched to a gene; V was cut back by 8 bases and J by 2 bases. CDR1 and CDR2 (germline): ENHRY, SYGVKD. CDR3 length: 15 amino acids.

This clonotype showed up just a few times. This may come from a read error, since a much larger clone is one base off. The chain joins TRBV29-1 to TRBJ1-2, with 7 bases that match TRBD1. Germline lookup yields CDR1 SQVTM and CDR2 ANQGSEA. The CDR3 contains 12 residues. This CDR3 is CSGKLDRDGCTF. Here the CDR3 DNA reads TGCAGCGGAAAACTTGACAGGGATGGCTGCACCTTC.

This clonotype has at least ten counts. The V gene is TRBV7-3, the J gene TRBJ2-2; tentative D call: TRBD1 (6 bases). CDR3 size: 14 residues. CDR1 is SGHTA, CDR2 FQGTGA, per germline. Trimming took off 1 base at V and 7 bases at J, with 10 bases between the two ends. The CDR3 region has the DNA TGTGCCAGCAGCTTAAAGCTGGGACACGGGGAGCTGTTTTTT. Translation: CASSLKLGHGELFF.

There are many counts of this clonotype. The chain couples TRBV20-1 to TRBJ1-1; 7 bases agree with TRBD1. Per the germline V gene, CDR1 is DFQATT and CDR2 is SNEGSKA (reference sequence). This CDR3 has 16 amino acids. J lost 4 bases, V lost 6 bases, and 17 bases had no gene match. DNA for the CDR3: TGCAGTGCAAAGACAACCTTGACAGGGTCTGGCACTGAAGCTTTCTTT. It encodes CSAKTTLTGSGTEAFF.

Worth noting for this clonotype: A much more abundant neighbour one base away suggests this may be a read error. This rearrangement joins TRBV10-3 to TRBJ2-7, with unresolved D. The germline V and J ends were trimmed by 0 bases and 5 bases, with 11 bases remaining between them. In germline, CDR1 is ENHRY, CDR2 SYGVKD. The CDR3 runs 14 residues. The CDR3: CAISESASPHEQYF. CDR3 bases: TGTGCCATCAGTGAGTCGGCCAGCCCCCACGAGCAGTACTTC.

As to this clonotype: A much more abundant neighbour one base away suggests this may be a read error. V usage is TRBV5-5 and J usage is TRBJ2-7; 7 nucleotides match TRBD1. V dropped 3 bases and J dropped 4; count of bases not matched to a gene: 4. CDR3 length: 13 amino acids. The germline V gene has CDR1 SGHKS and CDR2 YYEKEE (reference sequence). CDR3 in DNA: TGTGCCAGCAGCTACCTGACAGGGTACGAGCAGTACTTC. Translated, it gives CASSYLTGYEQYF.

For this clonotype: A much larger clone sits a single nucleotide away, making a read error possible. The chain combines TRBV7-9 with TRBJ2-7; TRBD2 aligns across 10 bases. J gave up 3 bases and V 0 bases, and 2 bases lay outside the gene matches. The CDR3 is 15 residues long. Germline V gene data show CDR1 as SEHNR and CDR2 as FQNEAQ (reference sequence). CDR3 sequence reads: CASSLAASGGYEQYF. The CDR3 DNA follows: TGTGCCAGCAGCTTAGCGGCTAGCGGGGGCTACGAGCAGTACTTC. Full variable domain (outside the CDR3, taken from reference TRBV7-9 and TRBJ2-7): DTGVSQNPRHKITKRGQNVTFRCDPISEHNRLYWYRQTLGQGPEFLTYFQNEAQLEKSRLLSDRFSAERPKGSFSTLEIQRTEQGDSAMYLCASSLAASGGYEQYFGPGTRLTVT.

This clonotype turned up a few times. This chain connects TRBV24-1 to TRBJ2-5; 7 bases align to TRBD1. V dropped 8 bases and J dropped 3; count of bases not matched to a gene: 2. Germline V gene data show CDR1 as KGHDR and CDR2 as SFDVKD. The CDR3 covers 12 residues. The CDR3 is CATKDREETQYF. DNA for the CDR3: TGTGCCACCAAAGACAGGGAAGAGACCCAGTACTTC.

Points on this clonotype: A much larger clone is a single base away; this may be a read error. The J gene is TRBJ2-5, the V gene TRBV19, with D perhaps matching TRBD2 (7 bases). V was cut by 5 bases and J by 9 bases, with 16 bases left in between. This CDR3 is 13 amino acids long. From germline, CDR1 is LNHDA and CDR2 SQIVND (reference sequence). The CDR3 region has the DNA TGTGCCAGTAGTGGGCAGGGGAGGGAGGCCCAGTACTTC. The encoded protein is CASSGQGREAQYF.

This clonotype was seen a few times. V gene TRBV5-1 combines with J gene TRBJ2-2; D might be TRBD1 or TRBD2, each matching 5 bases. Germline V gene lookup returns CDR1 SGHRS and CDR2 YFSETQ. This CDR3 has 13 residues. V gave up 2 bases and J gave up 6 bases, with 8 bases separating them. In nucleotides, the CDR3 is TGCGCCAGCAGCTTCAGGGACCCCGGGGAGCTGTTTTTT. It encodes CASSFRDPGELFF. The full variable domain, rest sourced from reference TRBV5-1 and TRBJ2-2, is KAGVTQTPRYLIKTRGQQVTLSCSPISGHRSVSWYQQTPGQGLQFLFEYFSETQRNKGNFPGRFSGRQFSNSRSEMNVSTLELGDSALYLCASSFRDPGELFFGEGSRLTVL.

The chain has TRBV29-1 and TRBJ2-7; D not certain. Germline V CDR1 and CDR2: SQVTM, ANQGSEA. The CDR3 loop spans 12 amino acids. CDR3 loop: CSVFPTSYEQYF. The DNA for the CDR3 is TGCAGTGTTTTTCCCACTTCCTACGAGCAGTACTTC.

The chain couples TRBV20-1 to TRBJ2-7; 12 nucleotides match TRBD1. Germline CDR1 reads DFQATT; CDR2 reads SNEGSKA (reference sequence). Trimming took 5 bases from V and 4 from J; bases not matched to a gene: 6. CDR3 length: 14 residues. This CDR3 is CSAPKGQGAYEQYF. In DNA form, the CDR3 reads TGCAGTGCTCCGAAGGGACAGGGGGCATACGAGCAGTACTTC.

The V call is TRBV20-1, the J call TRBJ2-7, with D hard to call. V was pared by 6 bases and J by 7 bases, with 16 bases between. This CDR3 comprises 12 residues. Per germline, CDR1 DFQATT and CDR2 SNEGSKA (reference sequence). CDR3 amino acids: CSATLQYAEQYF. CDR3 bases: TGCAGTGCCACATTACAATACGCGGAGCAGTACTTC.

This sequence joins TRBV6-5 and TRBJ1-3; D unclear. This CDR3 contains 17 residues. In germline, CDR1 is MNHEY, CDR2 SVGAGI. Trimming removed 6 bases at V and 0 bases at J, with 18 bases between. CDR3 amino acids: CASRGMGITSSGNTIYF. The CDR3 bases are TGTGCCAGCAGAGGAATGGGGATCACGAGCTCTGGAAACACCATATATTTT.

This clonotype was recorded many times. CDR3 coding DNA: TGTGCCAGCAGTATGGGACAGGGATTTCAGCCCCAGCATTTT. Translating it yields CASSMGQGFQPQHF. The rearrangement joins TRBV12-3 or TRBV12-4 to TRBJ1-5, with 9 nucleotides matching TRBD1. CDR3 length: 14 residues. V lost 5 bases, J lost 6 bases, and 5 bases stayed unmatched.

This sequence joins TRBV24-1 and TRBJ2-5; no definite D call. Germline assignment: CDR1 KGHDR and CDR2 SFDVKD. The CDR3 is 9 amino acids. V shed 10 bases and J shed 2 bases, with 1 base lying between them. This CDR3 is CATQETQYF. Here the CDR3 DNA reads TGTGCCACACAAGAGACCCAGTACTTC.